The 22 T cell receptor beta chains below come from one sample, sequenced in a study of blood T cell repertoires in COVID-19. Assay used: immunoSEQ multiplex PCR; TCRdb lists only in-frame clones, some missing. The sample has 200,000 to 250,000 clones; about 87% are singletons. Sequenced input: peripheral blood. Receptors were obtained from a man aged 25 to 40 with COVID-19, enrolled during active disease.

The V and J genes are TRBV7-2 and TRBJ1-1; D may be TRBD1 (6 bases). The germline CDR1 and CDR2 sequences are SGHTA and FQGNSA. V was cut by 5 bases and J by 6 bases, with 13 bases left in between. The CDR3 is 13 amino acids. CDR3: CASSTQGWAEAFF. The CDR3 DNA reads TGTGCCAGCAGCACGCAGGGGTGGGCTGAAGCTTTCTTT.

The rearrangement joins TRBV11-2 to TRBJ2-5, with 9 bases that match TRBD1. The J segment lost 0 bases and the V segment lost 5 bases, leaving 7 bases of the junction unmatched. Per germline, CDR1 SGHAT and CDR2 FQNNGV. The CDR3 totals 16 residues. The CDR3: CASSPGTGPNQETQYF. The CDR3 coding sequence is TGTGCCAGCAGCCCCGGGACAGGGCCGAACCAAGAGACCCAGTACTTC. The entire variable domain, with the rest obtained from reference TRBV11-2 and TRBJ2-5, is as follows: EAGVAQSPRYKIIEKRQSVAFWCNPISGHATLYWYQQILGQGPKLLIQFQNNGVVDDSQLPKDRFSAERLKGVDSTLKIQPAKLEDSAVYLCASSPGTGPNQETQYFGPGTRLLVL.

This sequence joins TRBV5-4 and TRBJ1-2; 9 bases are shared with TRBD1. The CDR3 has 15 residues. With V trimmed by 5 bases and J by 6 bases, 11 bases remained unmatched. From germline, CDR1 is SGHNT and CDR2 YYREEE (reference sequence). CDR3 nucleotides: TGTGCCAGCAGTACTATACAGGGGGCTGCCGATGGCTACACCTTC. Protein: CASSTIQGAADGYTF.

This rearrangement joins TRBV16 to TRBJ1-1; 7 bases fit TRBD1. The CDR3 runs to 15 residues. The junction had 12 bases not matched to a gene; V was cut back by 6 bases and J by 5 bases. Germline assignment: CDR1 KGHSY and CDR2 FQNENV. DNA of the CDR3: TGTGCCAGCAGTCAGCCTAGGGGGCTTGGGACTGAAGCTTTCTTT. As protein: CASSQPRGLGTEAFF.

The J gene is TRBJ1-3, the V gene TRBV25-1, with a tentative D call TRBD1 (5 bases). The CDR3 has 16 amino acids. The germline CDR1 and CDR2 sequences are MGHDK and SYGVNS. Trimming stripped 1 base from V and 0 bases from J, with 10 bases between. The chain's CDR3 is CASSELGRASGNTIYF. The DNA of the CDR3 is TGTGCCAGCAGTGAATTAGGCAGGGCCTCTGGAAACACCATATATTTT.

The V gene is TRBV27, the J gene TRBJ2-1; 7 bases are a match to TRBD2. Per germline, CDR1 MNHEY and CDR2 SMNVEV (reference sequence). Unmatched junction bases numbered 5, after V lost 0 bases and J lost 3 bases. The CDR3 is made up of 16 amino acids. The CDR3 loop is CASSLSGDYIYNEQFF. In nucleotides, the CDR3 is TGTGCCAGCAGTTTATCGGGGGACTACATCTACAATGAGCAGTTCTTC.

The V call is TRBV6-1, the J call TRBJ1-2, with 7 bases fitting TRBD1. This CDR3 spans 15 amino acids. Unmatched junction bases numbered 10, after V lost 1 base and J lost 8 bases. Germline-derived CDR1 and CDR2 are MNHNS and SASEGT. In DNA form, the CDR3 reads TGTGCCAGCAGTGAAGGCAGGGCAGGGGGGCTCGGCTACACCTTC. Encoded protein: CASSEGRAGGLGYTF.

The chain is built from TRBV7-3 and TRBJ1-2; tentatively, D is TRBD1 (6 bases). Trimming cost V 2 bases and J 7 bases, with 11 bases left between them. This CDR3 has 13 residues. The germline V gene encodes CDR1 SGHTA and CDR2 FQGTGA. The CDR3 loop reads CASSLAGESGYTF. The CDR3, as DNA: TGTGCCAGCAGCTTAGCAGGGGAAAGTGGCTACACCTTC.

The rearrangement links TRBV6-6 to TRBJ2-7; D is unresolved. CDR1 and CDR2 (germline): MNHNY, SVGAGI (reference sequence). CDR3 length equals 15 residues. V was trimmed by 7 bases and J by 0 bases, leaving 16 bases between them. The CDR3 loop is CASTKWYSHSYEQYF. For the CDR3, the DNA is TGTGCCAGCACCAAATGGTACAGCCACTCCTACGAGCAGTACTTC.

The V and J genes are TRBV5-1 and TRBJ2-5, with 7 bases identical to TRBD1. V dropped 0 bases and J dropped 2; count of bases not matched to a gene: 4. The CDR3 covers 15 residues. CDR1 and CDR2 (germline): SGHRS, YFSETQ. DNA for the CDR3: TGCGCCAGCAGCTTGGCCAACAGGGGACAAGAGACCCAGTACTTC. Translated, it gives CASSLANRGQETQYF.

This clone was counted between two and nine times. The V gene is TRBV2, the J gene TRBJ1-1; D not resolved. The CDR3 consists of 17 residues. V was shortened by 11 bases and J by 0 bases, with 25 bases between the two germline ends. The V gene's germline CDR1 is SNHLY and CDR2 FYNNEI. The CDR3 loop is CAGSGEQRGRVNTEAFF. As DNA, the CDR3 is TGTGCCGGGTCAGGCGAACAACGGGGAAGGGTGAACACTGAAGCTTTCTTT.

The chain uses TRBV5-1 and TRBJ1-1; D gene uncertain. The germline gives CDR1 SGHRS, CDR2 YFSETQ. Trimming left V 1 base short and J 6 bases short, with 13 bases between. The CDR3 length is 14 residues. This CDR3 reads CASSLLSLNAEAFF. Written as DNA, the CDR3 is TGCGCCAGCAGCTTGCTATCCCTAAACGCTGAAGCTTTCTTT.

To note about this clone: One end of the junction varies from germline; a read error may be responsible. The J gene is TRBJ2-7, the V gene TRBV28; 11 positions match TRBD1. This CDR3 is built from 16 residues. Germline CDR1 reads MDHEN; CDR2 reads SYDVKM. CDR3 in DNA: TGTGCCAGCAGCATCTTCACCGGGACAGGGGGGATTTCTGGGGCGTTC. This encodes CASSIFTGTGGISGAF. Full variable domain (rest looked up from reference TRBV28 and TRBJ2-7): DVKVTQSSRYLVKRTGEKVFLECVQDMDHENMFWYRQDPGLGLRLIYFSYDVKMKEKGDIPEGYSVSREKKERFSLILESASTNQTSMYLCASSIFTGTGGISGAFGPGTRLTVT.

The gene calls are TRBV19 and TRBJ2-7; 7 bases are shared with TRBD1. The V gene end was trimmed by 6 bases and the J gene end by 0 bases; junction bases not matched to a gene: 11. The CDR3 runs 16 residues. Germline assignment: CDR1 LNHDA and CDR2 SQIVND (reference sequence). CDR3: CASRLTPGQPSYEQYF. Here the CDR3 DNA reads TGTGCCAGTAGGCTCACTCCGGGACAGCCCTCCTACGAGCAGTACTTC. Together with reference TRBV19 and TRBJ2-7, the CDR3 gives the full variable domain: DGGITQSPKYLFRKEGQNVTLSCEQNLNHDAMYWYRQDPGQGLRLIYYSQIVNDFQKGDIAEGYSVSREKKESFPLTVTSAQKNPTAFYLCASRLTPGQPSYEQYFGPGTRLTVT.

The V gene is TRBV28, the J gene TRBJ2-7; TRBD1 matches 7 bases. Germline CDR1 and CDR2: MDHEN and SYDVKM. This CDR3 spans 16 amino acids. Trimming removed 6 bases from V and 0 bases from J; junction bases left unmatched: 11. The DNA for the CDR3 is TGTGCCAGCAGCCCAGAGGGGGCCCGCAGCTCCTACGAGCAGTACTTC. This gives the protein CASSPEGARSSYEQYF.

The CDR3 region has the DNA TGTGCCAGCAGTAACAGACTAGCGGGAGTACACGAGCAGTACTTC. Protein: CASSNRLAGVHEQYF. The chain carries TRBV27 and TRBJ2-7, with 12 bases that match TRBD2. Germline CDR1 reads MNHEY; CDR2 reads SMNVEV (reference sequence). V lost 5 bases and J lost 5; bases outside the gene matches: 7. The CDR3 consists of 15 residues.

This clone is a singleton in its sample. The chain has TRBV6-5 and TRBJ2-7, with 10 bases lining up with TRBD2. The CDR3 is 15 residues long. V lost 5 bases, J lost 4 bases, and 8 bases stayed unmatched. Germline-derived CDR1 and CDR2 are MNHEY and SVGAGI. The CDR3 sequence is CASSRGGSGRYEQYF. Here the CDR3 DNA reads TGTGCCAGCAGTCGGGGGGGTAGCGGGAGGTACGAGCAGTACTTC.

The chain uses TRBV7-2 and TRBJ1-1; D is possibly TRBD1 (6 bases). Trimming left V 4 bases short and J 1 base short, with 10 bases between. This CDR3 comprises 14 residues. The germline V gene has CDR1 SGHTA and CDR2 FQGNSA. CDR3 in amino acids: CASSSETGNTEAFF. In DNA form, the CDR3 reads TGTGCCAGCAGCTCCGAGACAGGGAACACTGAAGCTTTCTTT. The full variable domain, in which reference TRBV7-2 and TRBJ1-1 provide the parts outside the CDR3, is GAGVSQSPSNKVTEKGKDVELRCDPISGHTALYWYRQSLGQGLEFLIYFQGNSAPDKSGLPSDRFSAERTGGSVSTLTIQRTQQEDSAVYLCASSSETGNTEAFFGQGTRLTVV.

The chain couples TRBV5-6 to TRBJ2-7; 7 bases agree with TRBD1. Germline lookup yields CDR1 SGHDT and CDR2 YYEEEE. The CDR3 is 12 residues long. The V and J ends lost 8 bases and 1 base, in that order; junction bases with no gene match: 3. The CDR3 coding sequence is TGTGCCAGTCGGGACAGATCCTACGAGCAGTACTTC. Its protein product is CASRDRSYEQYF.

CDR3 DNA sequence: TGTGCCACCAGCAGAGGAGTCACGGAGCAGTACTTC. It translates to CATSRGVTEQYF. V gene TRBV15 combines with J gene TRBJ2-7; D not certain. V dropped 1 base and J dropped 7 bases, with 8 bases sitting between them. CDR1 and CDR2 from the germline V gene are LNHNV and YYDKDF (reference sequence). This CDR3 region has 12 residues.

The V call is TRBV4-3, the J call TRBJ2-7; D is possibly TRBD1 (5 bases). V was trimmed by 0 bases and J by 2 bases, leaving 14 bases between them. CDR3 size: 16 residues. Germline CDR1 reads LGHNA; CDR2 reads YSLEER. DNA for the CDR3: TGCGCCAGCAGCCAAGATATAGGGGCCGGAACCTACGAGCAGTACTTC. Translated, it gives CASSQDIGAGTYEQYF.

This clone was picked up a small number of times. This chain links TRBV19 with TRBJ1-1; D is perhaps TRBD1 (5 bases). CDR3 length: 13 amino acids. Germline lookup yields CDR1 LNHDA and CDR2 SQIVND (reference sequence). Trimming left V 11 bases short and J 10 bases short, with 23 bases between. CDR3 DNA sequence: TGTGCCTCGTCTGGGGCTCCCCGTAGGGGAGCTTTCTTT. It yields the protein CASSGAPRRGAFF. Complete variable domain (other parts from reference TRBV19 and TRBJ1-1): DGGITQSPKYLFRKEGQNVTLSCEQNLNHDAMYWYRQDPGQGLRLIYYSQIVNDFQKGDIAEGYSVSREKKESFPLTVTSAQKNPTAFYLCASSGAPRRGAFFGQGTRLTVV.